A single sample is the source of the 6 T cell receptor delta chains below, sequenced in a study of DNA immune sequencing with unique molecular identifiers. A 32-plex genomic DNA assay used primers for all 8 TRDV and 4 TRDJ genes. The library had 12-nucleotide UMIs introduced over roughly 3 barcoding cycles, then a second adapter PCR. TCRdb processed the multiplex PCR reads again with the CATT caller. The sample holds more than 4,000 delta-chain clones, 10% to 15% seen once. Specimen: gamma-delta T cells enriched from blood buffy coat, or unenriched PBMCs (not recorded which). The source of these receptors is a human donor in good health.

Worth noting for this clone: With a far larger clone one base away, a read error is the likely cause. The genes are TRDV1 and TRDJ1, with 13 bases matching TRDD3. Germline matching of the DNA provided the J gene here, since TCRdb leaves it blank. Germline values: CDR1 TSWWSYY, CDR2 QGS. There are 26 residues in the CDR3. J was trimmed by 7 bases and V by 1 base; bases with no gene match: 36. The CDR3: CALGEPPPTDSVLGDTPQTAAGKLIF. The CDR3 nucleotides read TGTGCTCTTGGGGAACCCCCTCCTACGGATTCAGTACTGGGGGATACGCCCCAGACGGCCGCCGGTAAACTCATCTTT.

The called J gene is TRDJ3, whereas the V gene has no call; TRDD2 reflects the table's D call only, with no check against the DNA. This CDR3 contains 16 residues. The CDR3 DNA is TGTGCTCTTGGGCCCCCGCCTTCCTGGGACACCCGACAGATGTTTTTC. This encodes CALGPPPSWDTRQMFF.

Sample share makes this clone medium-sized. The chain has TRDV3 and TRDJ1; 13 bases are a match to TRDD3. Germline V CDR1 and CDR2: TVYSNPD, GDNSRS (reference sequence). The ends lost 4 bases at V and 7 bases at J; junction bases unmatched: 18. This CDR3 comprises 17 residues. The CDR3, as DNA: TGTGCCTCCTCTTTGTACTGGGGGATACGGGGAGACGCTAAACTCATCTTT. Its protein is CASSLYWGIRGDAKLIF.

Of note for this clone: The translation of this DNA and the TCRdb protein of a much larger clone differ at residue 7, probably owing to a read error; the protein shown here is translated from the DNA. The chain links TRDV2 to TRDJ1; 10 nucleotides agree with TRDD3. Germline-derived CDR1 and CDR2 are GEAIGNYY and EKD. The ends lost 3 bases at V and 1 base at J; junction bases unmatched: 13. This CDR3 contains 18 residues. CDR3 DNA: TGTGCCTGTGACGCTATTGGTACTGGGGGATTCCTCACCGATAAACTCATCTTT. Protein product: CACDAIGTGGFLTDKLIF.

CDR3 protein: CALGEPFLAGGHTDKLIF. For the CDR3, the DNA is TGTGCTCTTGGGGAACCCTTCCTAGCCGGGGGACACACCGATAAACTCATCTTT. The J gene was identified as TRDJ1, and no V gene was called; TRDD3 reflects the table's D call only, with no check against the DNA. The CDR3 is 18 amino acids.

This clone ranks as medium-sized. CDR3 region: CAYRSGYPLLLGVPYTDKLIF. CDR3 nucleotide sequence: TGTGCTTATAGGAGCGGTTACCCCCTTCTACTGGGGGTTCCGTACACCGATAAACTCATCTTT. The chain has TRAV38-2/DV8 and TRDJ1, with 8 bases matching TRDD3. V was clipped by 0 bases and J by 0 bases; unmatched bases: 19. Germline V gene lookup returns CDR1 TSESDYY and CDR2 QEAYKQQN. CDR3 length: 21 residues.